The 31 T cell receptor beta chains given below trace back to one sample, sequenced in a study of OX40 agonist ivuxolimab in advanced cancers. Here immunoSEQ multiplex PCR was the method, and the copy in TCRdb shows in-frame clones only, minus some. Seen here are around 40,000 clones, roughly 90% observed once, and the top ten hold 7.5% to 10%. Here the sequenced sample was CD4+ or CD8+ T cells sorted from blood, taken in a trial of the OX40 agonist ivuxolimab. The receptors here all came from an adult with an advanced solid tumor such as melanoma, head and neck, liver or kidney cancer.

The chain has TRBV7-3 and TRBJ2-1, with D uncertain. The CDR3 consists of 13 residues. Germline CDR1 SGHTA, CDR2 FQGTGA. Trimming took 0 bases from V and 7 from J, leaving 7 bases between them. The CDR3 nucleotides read TGTGCCAGCAGCTTAACGCCCCCTAATGAGCAGTTCTTC. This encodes CASSLTPPNEQFF.

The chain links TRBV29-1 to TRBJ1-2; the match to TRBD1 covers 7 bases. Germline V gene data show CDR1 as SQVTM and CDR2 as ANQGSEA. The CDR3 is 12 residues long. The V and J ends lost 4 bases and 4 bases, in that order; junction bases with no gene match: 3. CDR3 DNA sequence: TGCAGCGTTGTAACAGGGGTCTATGGCTACACCTTC. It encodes CSVVTGVYGYTF.

Here the CDR3 DNA reads TGTGCCAGCAGCTCGACAGGGGAAGGGAACACTGAAGCTTTCTTT. Translation gives CASSSTGEGNTEAFF. The chain links TRBV13 to TRBJ1-1; TRBD1 aligns across 8 bases. The CDR3 has 15 residues. J gave up 1 base and V 4 bases, and 5 bases lay outside the gene matches. Germline V gives CDR1 PRHDT, CDR2 FYEKMQ (reference sequence). The whole variable domain, filled in from reference TRBV13 and TRBJ1-1, reads AAGVIQSPRHLIKEKRETATLKCYPIPRHDTVYWYQQGPGQDPQFLISFYEKMQSDKGSIPDRFSAQQFSDYHSELNMSSLELGDSALYFCASSSTGEGNTEAFFGQGTRLTVV.

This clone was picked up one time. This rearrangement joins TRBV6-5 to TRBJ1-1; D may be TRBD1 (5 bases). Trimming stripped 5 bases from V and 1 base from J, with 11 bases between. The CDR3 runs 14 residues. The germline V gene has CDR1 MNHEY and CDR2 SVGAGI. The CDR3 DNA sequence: TGTGCCAGCAGTCCACAGGAACAGAACACTGAAGCTTTCTTT. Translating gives CASSPQEQNTEAFF.

CDR3 nucleotide sequence: TGTGCCAGCAGCGAGGACAGGGGATCACCCTCCTATAATTCACCCCTCCACTTT. Translating it yields CASSEDRGSPSYNSPLHF. The chain combines TRBV9 with TRBJ1-6; 9 positions agree with TRBD1. CDR3 size: 18 residues. CDR1 and CDR2 (germline): SGDLS, YYNGEE. The V and J ends lost 3 bases and 0 bases, in that order; junction bases with no gene match: 7.

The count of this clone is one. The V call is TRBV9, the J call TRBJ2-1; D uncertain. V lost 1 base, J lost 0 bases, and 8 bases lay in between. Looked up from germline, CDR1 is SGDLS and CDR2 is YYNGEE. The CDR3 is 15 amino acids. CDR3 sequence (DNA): TGTGCCAGCAGCGTAACCTATAGCTCCTACAATGAGCAGTTCTTC. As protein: CASSVTYSSYNEQFF.

CDR3 region: CASSLDTEAFF. The CDR3 DNA sequence: TGTGCCAGCAGCTTAGATACTGAAGCTTTCTTT. The chain is built from TRBV7-9 and TRBJ1-1; D not resolved. The CDR3 extends over 11 amino acids. Germline-derived CDR1 and CDR2 are SEHNR and FQNEAQ (reference sequence). Between the trimmed V and J ends, which lost 1 base and 5 bases, there was a span of 2 bases.

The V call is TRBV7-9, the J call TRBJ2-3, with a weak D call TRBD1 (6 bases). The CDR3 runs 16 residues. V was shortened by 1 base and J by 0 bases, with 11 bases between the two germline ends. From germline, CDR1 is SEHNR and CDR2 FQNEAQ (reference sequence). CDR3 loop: CASSLDVGASTDTQYF. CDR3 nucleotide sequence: TGTGCCAGCAGCTTAGATGTGGGGGCTAGCACAGATACGCAGTATTTT.

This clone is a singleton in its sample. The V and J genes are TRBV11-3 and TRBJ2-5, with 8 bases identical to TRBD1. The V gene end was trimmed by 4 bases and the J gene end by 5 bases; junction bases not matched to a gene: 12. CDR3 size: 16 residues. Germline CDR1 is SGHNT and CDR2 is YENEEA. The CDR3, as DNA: TGTGCCAGCAGCTCCTCCGGGACAGGCGTCAGGGAGACCCAGTACTTC. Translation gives CASSSSGTGVRETQYF.

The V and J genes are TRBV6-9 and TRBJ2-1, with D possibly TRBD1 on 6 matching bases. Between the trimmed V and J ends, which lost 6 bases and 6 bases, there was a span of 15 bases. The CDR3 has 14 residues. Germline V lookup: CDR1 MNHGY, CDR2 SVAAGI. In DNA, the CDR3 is TGTGCCAGCAGCCTGACAGGAATGGGCAATGAGCAGTTCTTC. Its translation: CASSLTGMGNEQFF.

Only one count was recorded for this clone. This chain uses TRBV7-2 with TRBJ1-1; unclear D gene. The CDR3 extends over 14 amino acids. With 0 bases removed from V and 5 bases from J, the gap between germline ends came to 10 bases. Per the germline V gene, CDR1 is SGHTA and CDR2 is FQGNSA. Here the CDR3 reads CASSLALGGTEAFF. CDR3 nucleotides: TGTGCCAGCAGCTTAGCCCTCGGCGGAACTGAAGCTTTCTTT.

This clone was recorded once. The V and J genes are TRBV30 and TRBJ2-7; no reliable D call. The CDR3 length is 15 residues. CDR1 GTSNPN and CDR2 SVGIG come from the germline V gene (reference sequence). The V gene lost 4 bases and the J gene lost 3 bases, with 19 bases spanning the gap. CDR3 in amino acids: CAWNRPSLSLYEQYF. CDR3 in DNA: TGTGCCTGGAATCGACCGAGTCTTTCTCTCTACGAGCAGTACTTC.

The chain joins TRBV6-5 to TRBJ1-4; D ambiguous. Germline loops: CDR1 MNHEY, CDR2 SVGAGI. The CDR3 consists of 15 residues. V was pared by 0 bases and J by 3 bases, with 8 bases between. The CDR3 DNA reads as TGTGCCAGCAGTTACTCGGCAGGTTCTAATGAAAAACTGTTTTTT. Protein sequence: CASSYSAGSNEKLFF.

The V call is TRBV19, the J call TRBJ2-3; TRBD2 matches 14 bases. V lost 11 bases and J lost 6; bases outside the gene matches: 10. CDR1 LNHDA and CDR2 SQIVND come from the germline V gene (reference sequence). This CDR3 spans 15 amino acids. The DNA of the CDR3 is TGTGCCTCCGGGGGACTAGCGGGAGTGGGGGATACGCAGTATTTT. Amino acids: CASGGLAGVGDTQYF.

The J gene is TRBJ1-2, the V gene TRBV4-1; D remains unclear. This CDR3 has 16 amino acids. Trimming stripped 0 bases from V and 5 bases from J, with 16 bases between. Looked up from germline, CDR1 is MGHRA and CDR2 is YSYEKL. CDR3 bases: TGCGCCAGCAGCCAAGATCCCCGCCCTTGGGGTTATGGCTACACCTTC. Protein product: CASSQDPRPWGYGYTF.

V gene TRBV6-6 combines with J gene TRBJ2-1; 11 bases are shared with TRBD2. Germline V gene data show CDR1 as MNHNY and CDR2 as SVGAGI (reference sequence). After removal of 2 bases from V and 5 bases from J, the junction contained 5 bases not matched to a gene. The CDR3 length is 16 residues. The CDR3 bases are TGTGCCAGCAGTTACACGGGGACTAGCGGAAACAATGAGCAGTTCTTC. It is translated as CASSYTGTSGNNEQFF.

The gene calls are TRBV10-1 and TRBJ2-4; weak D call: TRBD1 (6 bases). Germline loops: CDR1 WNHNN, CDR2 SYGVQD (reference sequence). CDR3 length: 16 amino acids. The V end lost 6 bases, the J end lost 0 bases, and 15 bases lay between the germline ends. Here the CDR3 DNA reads TGCGCCAGCAGCCCCGGGACACGGCTAGCCAAAAACATTCAGTACTTC. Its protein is CASSPGTRLAKNIQYF.

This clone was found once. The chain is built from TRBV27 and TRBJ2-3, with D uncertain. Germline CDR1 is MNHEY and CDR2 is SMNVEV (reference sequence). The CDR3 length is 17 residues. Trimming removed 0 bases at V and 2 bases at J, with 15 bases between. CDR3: CASSLSPSGRNTDTQYF. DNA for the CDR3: TGTGCCAGCAGTTTATCACCCTCTGGGCGGAACACAGATACGCAGTATTTT.

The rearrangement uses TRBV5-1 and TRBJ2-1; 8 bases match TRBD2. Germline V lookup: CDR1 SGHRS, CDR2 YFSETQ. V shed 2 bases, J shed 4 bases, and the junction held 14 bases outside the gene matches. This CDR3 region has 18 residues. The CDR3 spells CASSFPGTRGPRYNEQFF. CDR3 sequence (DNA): TGCGCCAGCAGCTTCCCCGGGACTAGGGGCCCTAGGTACAATGAGCAGTTCTTC. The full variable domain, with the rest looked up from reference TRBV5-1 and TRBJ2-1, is KAGVTQTPRYLIKTRGQQVTLSCSPISGHRSVSWYQQTPGQGLQFLFEYFSETQRNKGNFPGRFSGRQFSNSRSEMNVSTLELGDSALYLCASSFPGTRGPRYNEQFFGPGTRLTVL.

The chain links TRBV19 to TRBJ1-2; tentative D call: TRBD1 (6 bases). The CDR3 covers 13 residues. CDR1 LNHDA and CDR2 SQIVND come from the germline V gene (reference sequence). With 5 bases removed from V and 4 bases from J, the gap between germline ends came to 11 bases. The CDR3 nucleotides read TGTGCCAGTAGTTGGACAGCGAGCTATGGCTACACCTTC. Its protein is CASSWTASYGYTF.

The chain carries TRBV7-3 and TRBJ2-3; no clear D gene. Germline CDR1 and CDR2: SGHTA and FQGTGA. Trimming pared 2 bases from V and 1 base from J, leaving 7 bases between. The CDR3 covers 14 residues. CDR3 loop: CASSLSGGTDTQYF. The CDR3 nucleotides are TGTGCCAGCAGCTTATCTGGGGGCACAGATACGCAGTATTTT.

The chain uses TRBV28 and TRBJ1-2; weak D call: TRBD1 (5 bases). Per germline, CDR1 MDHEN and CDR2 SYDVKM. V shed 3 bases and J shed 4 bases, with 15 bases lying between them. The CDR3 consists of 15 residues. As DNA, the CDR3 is TGTGCCAGCAGTTTGGGGGTAGGGGCTTTCTATGGCTACACCTTC. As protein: CASSLGVGAFYGYTF.

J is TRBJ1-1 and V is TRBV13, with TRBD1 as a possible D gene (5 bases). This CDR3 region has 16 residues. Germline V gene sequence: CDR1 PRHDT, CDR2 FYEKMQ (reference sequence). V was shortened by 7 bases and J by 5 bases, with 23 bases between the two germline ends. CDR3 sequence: CASTLFEGRGGTEAFF. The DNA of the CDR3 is TGTGCCAGCACCCTGTTTGAGGGGCGAGGCGGAACTGAAGCTTTCTTT.

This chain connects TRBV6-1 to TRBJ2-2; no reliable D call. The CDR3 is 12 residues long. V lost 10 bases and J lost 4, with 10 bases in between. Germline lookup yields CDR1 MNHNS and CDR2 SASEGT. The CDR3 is CATGSGTGELFF. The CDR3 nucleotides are TGTGCCACCGGGTCGGGCACCGGGGAGCTGTTTTTT.

CDR3 nucleotide sequence: TGTGCCAGCAGCCTACGGGCGACGGTTAATCAGCCCCAGCATTTT. This sequence encodes CASSLRATVNQPQHF. The gene calls are TRBV6-5 and TRBJ1-5; D is unresolved. This CDR3 is built from 15 residues. V was pared by 6 bases and J by 4 bases, with 16 bases between. Germline values: CDR1 MNHEY, CDR2 SVGAGI.

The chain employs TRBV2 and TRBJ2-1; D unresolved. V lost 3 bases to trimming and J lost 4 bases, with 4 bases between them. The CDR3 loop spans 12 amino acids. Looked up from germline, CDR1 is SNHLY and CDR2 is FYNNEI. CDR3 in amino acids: CASSDIYNEQFF. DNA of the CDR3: TGTGCCAGCAGTGACATTTACAATGAGCAGTTCTTC.

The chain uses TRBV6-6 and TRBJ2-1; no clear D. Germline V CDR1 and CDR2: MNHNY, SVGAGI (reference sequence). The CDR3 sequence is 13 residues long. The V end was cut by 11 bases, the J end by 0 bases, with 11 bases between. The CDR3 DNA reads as TGTGCCGTCTTGACTTCCTCCTACAATGAGCAGTTCTTC. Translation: CAVLTSSYNEQFF.

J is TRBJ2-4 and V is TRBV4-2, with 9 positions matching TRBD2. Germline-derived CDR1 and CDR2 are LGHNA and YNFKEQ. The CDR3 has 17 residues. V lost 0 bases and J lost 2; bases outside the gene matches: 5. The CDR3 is CASSQEAAGGTKNIQYF. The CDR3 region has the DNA TGTGCCAGCAGCCAAGAGGCGGCGGGAGGGACCAAAAACATTCAGTACTTC.

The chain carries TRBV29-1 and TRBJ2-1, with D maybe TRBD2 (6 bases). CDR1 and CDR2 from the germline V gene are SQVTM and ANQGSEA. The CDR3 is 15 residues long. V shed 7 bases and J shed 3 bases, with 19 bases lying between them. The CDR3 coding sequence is TGCAGCGCTGCCCCGGCTAGCGTCTACTACAATGAGCAGTTCTTC. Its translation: CSAAPASVYYNEQFF.

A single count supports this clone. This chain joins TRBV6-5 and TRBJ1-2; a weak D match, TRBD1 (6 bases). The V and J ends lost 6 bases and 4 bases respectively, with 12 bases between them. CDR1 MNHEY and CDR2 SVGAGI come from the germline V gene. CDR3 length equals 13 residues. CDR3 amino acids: CASSLGQAYGYTF. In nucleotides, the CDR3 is TGTGCCAGCAGCCTGGGACAAGCCTATGGCTACACCTTC.

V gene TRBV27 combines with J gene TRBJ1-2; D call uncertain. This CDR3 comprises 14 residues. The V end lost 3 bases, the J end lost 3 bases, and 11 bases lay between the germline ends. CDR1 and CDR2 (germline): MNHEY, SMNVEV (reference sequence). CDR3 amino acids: CASSFLAGHYGYTF. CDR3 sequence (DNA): TGTGCCAGCAGTTTTCTGGCAGGCCACTATGGCTACACCTTC.